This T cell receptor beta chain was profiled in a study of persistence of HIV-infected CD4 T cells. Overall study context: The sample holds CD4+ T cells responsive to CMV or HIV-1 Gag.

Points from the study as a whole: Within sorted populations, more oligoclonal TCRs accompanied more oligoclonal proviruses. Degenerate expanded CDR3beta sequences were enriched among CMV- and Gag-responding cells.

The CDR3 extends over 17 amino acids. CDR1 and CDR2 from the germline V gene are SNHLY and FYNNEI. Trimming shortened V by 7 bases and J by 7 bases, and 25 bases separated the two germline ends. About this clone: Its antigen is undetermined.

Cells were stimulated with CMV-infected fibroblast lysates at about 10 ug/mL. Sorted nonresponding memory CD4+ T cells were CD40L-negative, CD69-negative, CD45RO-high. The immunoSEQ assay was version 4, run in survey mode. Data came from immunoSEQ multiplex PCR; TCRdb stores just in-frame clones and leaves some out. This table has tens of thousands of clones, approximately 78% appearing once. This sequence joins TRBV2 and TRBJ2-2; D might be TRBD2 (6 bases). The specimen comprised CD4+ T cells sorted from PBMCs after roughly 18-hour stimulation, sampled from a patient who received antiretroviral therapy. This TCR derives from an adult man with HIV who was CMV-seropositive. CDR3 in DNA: TGTGCCAGCATCCCTCTACCGGGAGCCCGGTTAGGCGGGGAGCTGTTTTTT. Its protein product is CASIPLPGARLGGELFF.